Below are 21 T cell receptor beta chains sequenced from a single sample in a study of Graves' ophthalmopathy and Graves' hyperthyroidism. The study amplified TCR beta CDR3 regions using RNA transcripts. First-round RT-PCR used HTBI primers; second-round multiplex PCR followed. TCRdb fed the multiplex PCR reads into MiXCR, producing one record per CDR3 protein. In the table there are about 550,000 distinct CDR3 sequences, approximately 37% of which are singletons. The sequencing sample was made of peripheral blood or thyroid tissue (not recorded which). The receptors shown here come from an adult man with Graves' hyperthyroidism.

This clonotype was detected once. This may stem from a read error, because a much larger clone lies one nucleotide away. This rearrangement joins TRBV10-3 to TRBJ2-7; 12 nucleotides align to TRBD1. From germline, CDR1 is ENHRY and CDR2 SYGVKD. The length of the CDR3 is 14 residues. The CDR3 sequence: CTSSEGQGAREQYF. CDR3 nucleotide sequence: TGTACCAGCAGTGAGGGACAGGGGGCGAGGGAGCAGTACTTC.

This clonotype came up many times. This chain links TRBV7-2 with TRBJ2-7, with TRBD2 matching over 15 bases. Germline CDR1 and CDR2: SGHTA and FQGNSA. This CDR3 has 20 residues. V shed 2 bases and J 4 bases; nucleotides not matched to a gene: 15. The CDR3 coding sequence is TGTGCCAGCAGCTTATGCACCGGGACTAGCGGGAGGCTCGGTCCGTACGAGCAGTACTTC. It encodes CASSLCTGTSGRLGPYEQYF.

This clonotype has at least ten counts. The gene calls are TRBV6-5 and TRBJ2-5; 10 bases fit TRBD2. Germline lookup yields CDR1 MNHEY and CDR2 SVGAGI. Losses at the gene ends were 8 bases for V and 5 bases for J; bases not matched to a gene: 8. This CDR3 region has 14 residues. CDR3 sequence reads: CASAAGGRLETQYF. The CDR3 DNA sequence: TGTGCCAGCGCAGCGGGAGGGCGATTGGAGACCCAGTACTTC.

There are a few counts of this clonotype. CDR3 amino acids: CASSELVQSYYGYTF. The CDR3, as DNA: TGTGCCAGCAGTGAATTGGTACAGTCCTACTATGGCTACACCTTC. The gene calls are TRBV2 and TRBJ1-2, with D unclear. The CDR3 has 15 amino acids. The germline gives CDR1 SNHLY, CDR2 FYNNEI. V lost 2 bases and J lost 3, with 13 bases in between. Supplemented by reference TRBV2 and TRBJ1-2, the full variable domain reads EPEVTQTPSHQVTQMGQEVILRCVPISNHLYFYWYRQILGQKVEFLVSFYNNEISEKSEIFDDQFSVERPDGSNFTLKIRSTKLEDSAMYFCASSELVQSYYGYTFGSGTRLTVV.

The chain joins TRBV7-8 to TRBJ2-5, with 10 bases matching TRBD1. With 5 bases clipped from V and 3 bases from J, the junction kept 15 bases outside the gene matches. The length of the CDR3 is 18 residues. Germline values: CDR1 SGHVS, CDR2 FQNEAQ. CDR3 residues: CASSQGGTGDRAKETQYF. CDR3 coding DNA: TGTGCCAGCAGCCAAGGGGGGACAGGGGATCGCGCAAAAGAGACCCAGTACTTC.

This clonotype was seen many times. This chain connects TRBV20-1 to TRBJ1-2; D is uncertain. V gave up 3 bases and J gave up 4 bases, with 9 bases separating them. CDR1 and CDR2 (germline): DFQATT, SNEGSKA (reference sequence). CDR3 length: 12 residues. CDR3 in DNA: TGCAGTGCTAGTTCACGAAGCTATGGCTACACCTTC. This sequence encodes CSASSRSYGYTF.

The sample holds many counts of this clonotype. The gene calls are TRBV12-1 and TRBJ1-1. TRBV12-1 is classified as a pseudogene. The CDR3 spans 16 residues. In DNA form, the CDR3 reads TGTGCCAGCACCACGACGAAAACAGGGAGGGACACTGAAGCTTTCTTT. As protein: CASTTTKTGRDTEAFF.

The sample holds many counts of this clonotype. The genes are TRBV20-1 and TRBJ2-7; 13 bases agree with TRBD2. J gave up 4 bases and V 3 bases, and 3 bases lay outside the gene matches. Germline V gene sequence: CDR1 DFQATT, CDR2 SNEGSKA (reference sequence). This CDR3 is built from 14 residues. This CDR3 is CSASTSGGAYEQYF. CDR3 in DNA: TGCAGTGCTAGTACTAGCGGGGGGGCTTACGAGCAGTACTTC.

V is TRBV29-1 and J is TRBJ2-5; no definite D call. Germline V gene data show CDR1 as SQVTM and CDR2 as ANQGSEA. This CDR3 comprises 9 residues. The CDR3 sequence: CSVLETQYF. CDR3 nucleotides: TGCAGTGTTTTAGAGACCCAGTACTTC.

CDR3 protein: CASSSQGTTSYNSPLHF. In DNA form, the CDR3 reads TGTGCCAGCAGCTCACAGGGGACGACCTCCTATAATTCACCCCTCCACTTT. The chain uses TRBV11-1 and TRBJ1-6, with 7 positions matching TRBD1. Germline CDR1 SGHAT, CDR2 FQDESV (reference sequence). This CDR3 comprises 17 residues. The ends lost 4 bases at V and 0 bases at J; junction bases unmatched: 6.

This clonotype occurred many times. The gene calls are TRBV7-9 and TRBJ1-4; TRBD1 matches at 7 bases. The germline V gene encodes CDR1 SEHNR and CDR2 FQNEAQ (reference sequence). CDR3 length equals 14 residues. The trim removed 5 bases at V and 2 bases at J, leaving 2 bases unmatched. Written as DNA, the CDR3 is TGTGCCAGCAGCAGACAGGGTACTAATGAAAAACTGTTTTTT. This encodes CASSRQGTNEKLFF.

This rearrangement joins TRBV6-5 to TRBJ2-7; 10 bases align to TRBD2. The CDR3 contains 14 residues. CDR1 is MNHEY and CDR2 is SVGAGI in the germline V gene. The V segment lost 5 bases and the J segment 6 bases; nucleotides outside the gene matches: 7. The CDR3 spells CASSEISGRSEQYF. The CDR3 bases are TGTGCCAGCAGTGAAATTAGCGGGAGGAGCGAGCAGTACTTC.

This clonotype appeared many times. This chain joins TRBV15 and TRBJ1-2, with 8 bases identical to TRBD1. Germline loops: CDR1 LNHNV, CDR2 YYDKDF (reference sequence). J was trimmed by 2 bases and V by 3 bases; bases with no gene match: 8. The CDR3 contains 16 residues. The CDR3 protein is CATSSPGQGKNYGYTF. In DNA form, the CDR3 reads TGTGCCACCAGCAGCCCAGGACAGGGAAAAAACTATGGCTACACCTTC.

The CDR3 here is CASSSTMSLLTEAFF. For the CDR3, the DNA is TGTGCCAGTAGCTCGACAATGAGTCTTCTCACTGAAGCTTTCTTT. The V and J genes are TRBV19 and TRBJ1-1; D gene uncertain. This CDR3 contains 15 residues. V dropped 6 bases and J dropped 4 bases, with 18 bases sitting between them. Germline V gives CDR1 LNHDA, CDR2 SQIVND (reference sequence).

Note on this clonotype: A single base separates this from a much larger clone, so it may be a read error. This chain links TRBV24-1 with TRBJ1-5; D is undetermined. Germline loops: CDR1 KGHDR, CDR2 SFDVKD. There are 14 residues in the CDR3. Trimming took 4 bases from V and 3 from J, leaving 9 bases between them. The CDR3 DNA is TGTGCCACCAGTGACTTGGACCTCAATCAGCCCCAGCATTTT. Translating gives CATSDLDLNQPQHF.

This clonotype was recorded at least ten times. The chain links TRBV19 to TRBJ2-5; a possible D gene is TRBD1 (5 bases). The CDR3 runs 15 residues. CDR1 LNHDA and CDR2 SQIVND come from the germline V gene (reference sequence). The ends were cut back, 6 bases at V and 1 base at J, with 15 bases in the middle. The CDR3 region is CASRPRQTGQETQYF. CDR3 nucleotides: TGTGCCAGTAGACCGAGACAGACCGGCCAAGAGACCCAGTACTTC.

In this sample, this clonotype turned up many times. The gene calls are TRBV10-3 and TRBJ2-7; 14 nucleotides line up with TRBD2. Germline V lookup: CDR1 ENHRY, CDR2 SYGVKD. The CDR3 is made up of 14 amino acids. The V gene end was trimmed by 6 bases and the J gene end by 6 bases; junction bases not matched to a gene: 4. The CDR3 nucleotides are TGTGCCATCAGGACTAGCGGGAGGGTGGGCGAGCAGTACTTC. Encoded protein: CAIRTSGRVGEQYF.

This clonotype was seen more than once but under ten times. One end of the junction is discordant with germline, which a read error may explain. This chain uses TRBV7-2 with TRBJ1-1, with D possibly matching TRBD1 (6 bases). Germline V gene sequence: CDR1 SGHTA, CDR2 FQGNSA. The CDR3 contains 16 residues. In DNA form, the CDR3 reads TGTGCCAGCAGTTTAGTCGTGGGGGGGCTCGGCACTGAAGCTTTCTTT. Its protein is CASSLVVGGLGTEAFF.

This clonotype was counted many times. The chain carries TRBV20-1 and TRBJ1-1; perhaps TRBD1 as D (6 bases). The CDR3 totals 15 residues. The germline V gene encodes CDR1 DFQATT and CDR2 SNEGSKA (reference sequence). V was cut by 0 bases and J by 2 bases, with 13 bases left in between. CDR3 residues: CSARELGGRNTEAFF. The DNA for the CDR3 is TGCAGTGCTAGAGAATTGGGGGGCCGAAACACTGAAGCTTTCTTT.

Comments on this clonotype: One end of the junction does not line up with germline, which may come from a read error. CDR3 amino acids: CASSRPGQPVWEQYF. The CDR3 DNA follows: TGTGCCAGCAGTCGCCCGGGACAACCGGTTTGGGAGCAGTACTTC. This chain uses TRBV10-3 with TRBJ2-7, with a weak D call TRBD1 (6 bases). This CDR3 has 15 amino acids. CDR1 is ENHRY and CDR2 is SYGVKD in the germline V gene.

In regard to this clonotype: A read error may produce the germline difference seen at one junction end. The rearrangement links TRBV10-3 to TRBJ2-3, with 10 positions matching TRBD2. CDR1 ENHRY and CDR2 SYGVKD come from the germline V gene. The CDR3 contains 15 residues. DNA for the CDR3: TGTGCCAGCAGTTACGTCCTAGCGGGAGCCGATACGCAGTATTTT. Translating it yields CASSYVLAGADTQYF.